These 8 T cell receptor beta chains share one sample of origin, sequenced in a study of cytomegalovirus exposure and HLA in healthy donors. Both 60 Vbeta primers and 13 Jbeta primers went into the PCR. Assay used: immunoSEQ multiplex PCR; TCRdb lists only in-frame clones, some missing. This table lists approximately 30,000 clones. The sample taken for sequencing was PBMCs. The receptors were sampled from a middle-aged woman in good health and CMV-seropositive.

CDR3: CASSLSVNTEAFF. CDR3 nucleotide sequence: TGTGCCAGCAGTTTGTCGGTGAACACTGAAGCTTTCTTT. J is TRBJ1-1 and V is TRBV27; no definite D call. V lost 3 bases, J lost 0 bases, and 5 bases lay in between. Germline CDR1 and CDR2: MNHEY and SMNVEV (reference sequence). This CDR3 has 13 residues.

The V and J genes are TRBV6-1 and TRBJ2-2; 9 nucleotides agree with TRBD2. CDR3 length: 13 amino acids. Germline-derived CDR1 and CDR2 are MNHNS and SASEGT. V shed 5 bases and J 7 bases; nucleotides not matched to a gene: 2. For the CDR3, the DNA is TGTGCCAGCAGTCCTAGCGGGATCGGGGAGCTGTTTTTT. It yields the protein CASSPSGIGELFF.

V and J are TRBV5-1 and TRBJ1-1, with 7 bases fitting TRBD1. With V trimmed by 4 bases and J by 7 bases, 13 bases remained unmatched. This CDR3 has 15 residues. Germline lookup yields CDR1 SGHRS and CDR2 YFSETQ. CDR3 sequence: CASSGDMTGPGEAFF. CDR3 in DNA: TGCGCCAGCAGCGGGGACATGACAGGGCCTGGTGAAGCTTTCTTT.

This CDR3 reads CASSYFLGTNTDTQYF. In nucleotides, the CDR3 is TGTGCCAGCAGTTATTTTCTCGGGACTAACACAGATACGCAGTATTTT. The chain has TRBV6-5 and TRBJ2-3; TRBD2 matches at 7 bases. The CDR3 has 16 residues. Unmatched junction bases numbered 8, after V lost 3 bases and J lost 2 bases. Germline V gives CDR1 MNHEY, CDR2 SVGAGI.

This rearrangement joins TRBV5-1 to TRBJ2-5, with 11 bases identical to TRBD2. The trim removed 4 bases at V and 2 bases at J, leaving 4 bases unmatched. This CDR3 is 15 amino acids long. Germline V lookup: CDR1 SGHRS, CDR2 YFSETQ. In nucleotides, the CDR3 is TGCGCCAGCAGCCTCATAGCGGGGGGGCAAGAGACCCAGTACTTC. Translating it yields CASSLIAGGQETQYF. Complete variable domain (other parts from reference TRBV5-1 and TRBJ2-5): KAGVTQTPRYLIKTRGQQVTLSCSPISGHRSVSWYQQTPGQGLQFLFEYFSETQRNKGNFPGRFSGRQFSNSRSEMNVSTLELGDSALYLCASSLIAGGQETQYFGPGTRLLVL.

This chain links TRBV30 with TRBJ1-2; perhaps TRBD1 as D (6 bases). CDR1 GTSNPN and CDR2 SVGIG come from the germline V gene (reference sequence). V lost 3 bases to trimming and J lost 3 bases, with 11 bases between them. There are 13 residues in the CDR3. The DNA of the CDR3 is TGTGCCTGGAGGGACAGCTACTACTATGGCTACACCTTC. Residues: CAWRDSYYYGYTF.

The chain's CDR3 is CASNGLVANTGELFF. The DNA of the CDR3 is TGTGCCAGCAATGGACTAGTAGCGAACACCGGGGAGCTGTTTTTT. The chain couples TRBV2 to TRBJ2-2, with 7 bases that match TRBD2. Losses at the gene ends were 7 bases for V and 0 bases for J; bases not matched to a gene: 5. Germline CDR1 is SNHLY and CDR2 is FYNNEI. CDR3 length: 15 amino acids.

V and J are TRBV30 and TRBJ2-7; D remains ambiguous. CDR1 and CDR2 from the germline V gene are GTSNPN and SVGIG (reference sequence). The CDR3 contains 12 residues. V lost 1 base to trimming and J lost 2 bases, with 6 bases between them. Written as DNA, the CDR3 is TGTGCCTGGAGTGAGGCGGCCTACGAGCAGTACTTC. This encodes CAWSEAAYEQYF. The full variable domain, in which reference TRBV30 and TRBJ2-7 provide the parts outside the CDR3, is SQTIHQWPATLVQPVGSPLSLECTVEGTSNPNLYWYRQAAGRGLQLLFYSVGIGQISSEVPQNLSASRPQDRQFILSSKKLLLSDSGFYLCAWSEAAYEQYFGPGTRLTVT.